A single sample is the source of the 10 T cell receptor beta chains below, sequenced in a study of shared T cell receptors in the human thymus. Sequencing was performed with immunoSEQ multiplex PCR; in TCRdb, only in-frame clones are kept and a portion is missing. The sample records hundreds of thousands of clones, 80% to 90% being singletons. This sample was also put to use in a study of human thymus T cells.

Material: thymocytes. The receptors originated from a girl under three years old with a congenital heart defect.

The rearrangement links TRBV7-8 to TRBJ1-4; no definite D call. Germline V CDR1 and CDR2: SGHVS, FQNEAQ. The CDR3 is 17 residues long. Trimming stripped 3 bases from V and 6 bases from J, with 20 bases between. Here the CDR3 reads CASSFDNRARRDEKLFF. The CDR3 nucleotides read TGTGCCAGCAGCTTTGATAACCGGGCCAGGAGGGATGAAAAACTGTTTTTT.

The V and J genes are TRBV10-3 and TRBJ2-7, with D perhaps TRBD2 (5 bases). Germline V lookup: CDR1 ENHRY, CDR2 SYGVKD. Trimming removed 8 bases at V and 2 bases at J, with 10 bases between. The CDR3 sequence is 12 residues long. CDR3 in DNA: TGTGCCATCGCCTCCGGGACCTACGAGCAGTACTTC. Protein sequence: CAIASGTYEQYF.

The chain joins TRBV7-2 to TRBJ2-5; D unclear. From germline, CDR1 is SGHTA and CDR2 FQGNSA. The V end was cut by 0 bases, the J end by 2 bases, with 10 bases between. This CDR3 region has 15 residues. The CDR3 is CASSLAMTLQETQYF. DNA of the CDR3: TGTGCCAGCAGCTTAGCGATGACTCTACAAGAGACCCAGTACTTC.

The chain recombines TRBV2 with TRBJ2-7, with no clear D. Germline assignment: CDR1 SNHLY and CDR2 FYNNEI. CDR3 length: 11 residues. Trimming removed 10 bases at V and 0 bases at J, with 7 bases between. The CDR3 protein is CAIQLSYEQYF. The CDR3 bases are TGTGCCATCCAACTCTCCTACGAGCAGTACTTC.

This sequence joins TRBV11-2 and TRBJ2-5, with 7 bases lining up with TRBD1. This CDR3 region has 13 residues. The trim removed 6 bases at V and 10 bases at J, leaving 11 bases unmatched. Germline values: CDR1 SGHAT, CDR2 FQNNGV. As DNA, the CDR3 is TGTGCCAGCAGACGGACAGGTTTAGGGATCCAGTACTTC. Protein: CASRRTGLGIQYF.

This clone was recorded only once. The chain uses TRBV4-3 and TRBJ2-1; TRBD2 agrees at 9 bases. Germline CDR1 reads LGHNA; CDR2 reads YSLEER. The CDR3 is 17 residues long. With V trimmed by 0 bases and J by 2 bases, 5 bases remained unmatched. CDR3 region: CASSQDGAGGPYNEQFF. CDR3 coding DNA: TGCGCCAGCAGCCAAGATGGGGCGGGGGGGCCCTACAATGAGCAGTTCTTC.

The genes are TRBV7-6 and TRBJ2-5; D ambiguous. Trimming stripped 1 base from V and 6 bases from J, with 3 bases between. The length of the CDR3 is 11 residues. Germline CDR1 and CDR2: SGHVS and FNYEAQ. The CDR3: CASSLVKTQYF. In DNA form, the CDR3 reads TGTGCCAGCAGCTTAGTTAAGACCCAGTACTTC.

The V and J genes are TRBV5-6 and TRBJ1-5; TRBD1 matches at 8 bases. Trimming removed 2 bases from V and 3 bases from J; junction bases left unmatched: 13. The length of the CDR3 is 18 residues. Looked up from germline, CDR1 is SGHDT and CDR2 is YYEEEE. The chain's CDR3 is CASSFKRTGMEPNQPQHF. The CDR3 coding sequence is TGTGCCAGCAGCTTCAAGAGGACAGGGATGGAGCCCAATCAGCCCCAGCATTTT.

The rearrangement links TRBV11-2 to TRBJ2-3; 7 bases are shared with TRBD1. The V gene end was trimmed by 1 base and the J gene end by 1 base; junction bases not matched to a gene: 2. This CDR3 spans 15 amino acids. Germline V gene sequence: CDR1 SGHAT, CDR2 FQNNGV. CDR3 nucleotide sequence: TGTGCCAGCAGCTTAGCGGGACAGCGCACAGATACGCAGTATTTT. Translation gives CASSLAGQRTDTQYF. The full variable domain, completed using reference TRBV11-2 and TRBJ2-3, is EAGVAQSPRYKIIEKRQSVAFWCNPISGHATLYWYQQILGQGPKLLIQFQNNGVVDDSQLPKDRFSAERLKGVDSTLKIQPAKLEDSAVYLCASSLAGQRTDTQYFGPGTRLTVL.

This clone showed up just a few times. The rearrangement uses TRBV15 and TRBJ1-1; the match to TRBD1 covers 8 bases. The CDR3 contains 16 residues. V gave up 2 bases and J gave up 3 bases; unmatched junction bases: 8. Germline V gene lookup returns CDR1 LNHNV and CDR2 YYDKDF (reference sequence). CDR3: CATSRFPTGGDTEAFF. In nucleotides, the CDR3 is TGTGCCACCAGCAGATTTCCAACAGGGGGGGACACTGAAGCTTTCTTT.